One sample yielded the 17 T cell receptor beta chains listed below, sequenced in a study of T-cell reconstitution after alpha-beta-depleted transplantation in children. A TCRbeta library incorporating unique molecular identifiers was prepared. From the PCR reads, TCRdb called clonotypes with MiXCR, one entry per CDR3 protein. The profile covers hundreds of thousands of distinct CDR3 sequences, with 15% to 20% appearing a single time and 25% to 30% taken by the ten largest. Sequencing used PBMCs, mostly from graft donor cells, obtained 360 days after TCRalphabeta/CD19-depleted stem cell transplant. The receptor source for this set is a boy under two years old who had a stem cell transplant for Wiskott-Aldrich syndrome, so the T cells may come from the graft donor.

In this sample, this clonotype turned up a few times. CDR3 residues: CSVARTSGSYEQYF. CDR3 DNA sequence: TGCAGCGTCGCACGGACTAGCGGCTCCTACGAGCAGTACTTC. The chain uses TRBV29-1 and TRBJ2-7; 10 nucleotides agree with TRBD2. Per the germline V gene, CDR1 is SQVTM and CDR2 is ANQGSEA. This CDR3 spans 14 amino acids. V was pared by 6 bases and J by 0 bases, with 5 bases of the junction left unmatched.

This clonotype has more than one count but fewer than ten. CDR3 protein: CASLLAGTVTDTQYF. The CDR3 DNA reads as TGTGCCAGCCTTTTGGCGGGAACCGTCACAGATACGCAGTATTTT. This chain uses TRBV6-1 with TRBJ2-3, with D possibly TRBD2 on 6 matching bases. Germline CDR1 and CDR2: MNHNS and SASEGT. Trimming shortened V by 8 bases and J by 2 bases, and 17 bases separated the two germline ends. CDR3 length: 15 amino acids.

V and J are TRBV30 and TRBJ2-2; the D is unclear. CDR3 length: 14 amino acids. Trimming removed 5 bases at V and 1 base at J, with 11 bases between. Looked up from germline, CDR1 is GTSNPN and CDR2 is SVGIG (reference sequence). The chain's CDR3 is CAWATGLNTGELFF. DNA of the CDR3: TGTGCCTGGGCGACGGGCCTGAACACCGGGGAGCTGTTTTTT.

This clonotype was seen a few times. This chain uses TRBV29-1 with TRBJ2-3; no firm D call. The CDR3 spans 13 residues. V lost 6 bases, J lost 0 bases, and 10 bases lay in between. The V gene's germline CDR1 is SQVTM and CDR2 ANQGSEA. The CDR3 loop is CSVPGPSTDTQYF. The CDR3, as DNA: TGCAGCGTCCCCGGACCTAGCACAGATACGCAGTATTTT.

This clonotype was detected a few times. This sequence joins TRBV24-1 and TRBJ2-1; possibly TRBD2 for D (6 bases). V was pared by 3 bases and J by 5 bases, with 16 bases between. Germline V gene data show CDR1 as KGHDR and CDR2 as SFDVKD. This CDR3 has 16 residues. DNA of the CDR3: TGTGCCACCAGTGATATAAGTGGGGGGTCCGACAATGAGCAGTTCTTC. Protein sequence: CATSDISGGSDNEQFF.

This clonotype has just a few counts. This CDR3 is CATSESGVLGNQPQHF. The CDR3 coding sequence is TGTGCCACCAGTGAATCAGGGGTATTAGGCAATCAGCCCCAGCATTTT. The V call is TRBV24-1, the J call TRBJ1-5, with D possibly matching TRBD1 (6 bases). Germline CDR1 reads KGHDR; CDR2 reads SFDVKD. This CDR3 region has 16 residues. Trimming left V 4 bases short and J 2 bases short, with 14 bases between.

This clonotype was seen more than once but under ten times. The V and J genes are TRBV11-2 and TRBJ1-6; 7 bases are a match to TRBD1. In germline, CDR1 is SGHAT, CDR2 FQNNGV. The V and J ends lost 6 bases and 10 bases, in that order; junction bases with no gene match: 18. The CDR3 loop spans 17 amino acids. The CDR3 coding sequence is TGTGCCAGCAGACGATTCCCCGGGACAGCTATATACTCACCCCTCCACTTT. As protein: CASRRFPGTAIYSPLHF.

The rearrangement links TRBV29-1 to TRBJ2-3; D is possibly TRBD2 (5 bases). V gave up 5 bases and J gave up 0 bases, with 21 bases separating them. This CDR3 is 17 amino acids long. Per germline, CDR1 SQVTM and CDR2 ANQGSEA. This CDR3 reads CSVLGPGKFPSTDTQYF. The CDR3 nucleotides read TGCAGCGTTTTGGGTCCCGGGAAGTTCCCTAGCACAGATACGCAGTATTTT.

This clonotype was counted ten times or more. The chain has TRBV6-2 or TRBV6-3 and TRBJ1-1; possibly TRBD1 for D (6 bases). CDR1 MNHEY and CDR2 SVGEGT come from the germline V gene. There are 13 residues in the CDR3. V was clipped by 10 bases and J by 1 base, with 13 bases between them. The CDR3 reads CATLTGRNTEAFF. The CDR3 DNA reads TGTGCCACCTTAACAGGGAGGAACACTGAAGCTTTCTTT.

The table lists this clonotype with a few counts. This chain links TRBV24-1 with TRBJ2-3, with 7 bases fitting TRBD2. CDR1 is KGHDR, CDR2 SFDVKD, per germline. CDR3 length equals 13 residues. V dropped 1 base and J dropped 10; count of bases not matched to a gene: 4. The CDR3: CATSDFWTSPQYF. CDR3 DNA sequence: TGTGCCACCAGTGATTTTTGGACTAGTCCGCAGTATTTT.

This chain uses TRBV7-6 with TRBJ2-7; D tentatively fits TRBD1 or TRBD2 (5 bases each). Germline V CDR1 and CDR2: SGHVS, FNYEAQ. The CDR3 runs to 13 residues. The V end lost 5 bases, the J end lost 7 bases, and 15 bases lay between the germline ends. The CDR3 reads CASSLYTRGEQYF. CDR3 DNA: TGTGCCAGCAGCCTATACACGAGGGGAGAGCAGTACTTC.

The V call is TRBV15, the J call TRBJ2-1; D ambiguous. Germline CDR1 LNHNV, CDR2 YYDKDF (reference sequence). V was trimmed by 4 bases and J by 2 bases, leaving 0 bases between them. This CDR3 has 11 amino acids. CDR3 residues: CATSTYNEQFF. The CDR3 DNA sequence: TGTGCCACCAGCACCTACAATGAGCAGTTCTTC.

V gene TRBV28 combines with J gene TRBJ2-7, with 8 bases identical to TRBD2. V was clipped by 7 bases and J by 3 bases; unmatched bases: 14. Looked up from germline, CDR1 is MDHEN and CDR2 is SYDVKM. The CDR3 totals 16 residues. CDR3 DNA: TGTGCCAGCATGACTCTAGCGGGCGGGGTAGTCTACGAGCAGTACTTC. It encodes CASMTLAGGVVYEQYF.

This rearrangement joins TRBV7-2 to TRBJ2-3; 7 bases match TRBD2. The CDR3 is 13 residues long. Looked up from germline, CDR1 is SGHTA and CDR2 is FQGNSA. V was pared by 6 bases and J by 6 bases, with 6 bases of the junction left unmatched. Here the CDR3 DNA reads TGTGCCAGCAGACCCTGGACTAGTGATACGCAGTATTTT. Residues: CASRPWTSDTQYF.

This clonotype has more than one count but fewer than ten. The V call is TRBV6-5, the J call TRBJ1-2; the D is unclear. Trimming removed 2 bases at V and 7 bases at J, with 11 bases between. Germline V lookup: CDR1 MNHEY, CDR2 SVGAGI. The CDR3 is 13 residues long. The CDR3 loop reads CASSYQLRAGYTF. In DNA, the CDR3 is TGTGCCAGCAGTTACCAACTACGGGCTGGCTACACCTTC.

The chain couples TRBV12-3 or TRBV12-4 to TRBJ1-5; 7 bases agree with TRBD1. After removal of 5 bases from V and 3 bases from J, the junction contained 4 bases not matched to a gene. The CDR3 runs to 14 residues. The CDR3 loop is CASSQGDFNQPQHF. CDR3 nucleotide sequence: TGTGCCAGCAGTCAGGGGGATTTCAATCAGCCCCAGCATTTT.

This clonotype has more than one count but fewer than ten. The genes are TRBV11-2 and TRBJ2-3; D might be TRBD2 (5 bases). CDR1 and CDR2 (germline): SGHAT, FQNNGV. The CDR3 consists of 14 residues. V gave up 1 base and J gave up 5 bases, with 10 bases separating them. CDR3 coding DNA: TGTGCCAGCAGCTTAGGAGGGAGAAGAGATACGCAGTATTTT. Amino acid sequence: CASSLGGRRDTQYF.